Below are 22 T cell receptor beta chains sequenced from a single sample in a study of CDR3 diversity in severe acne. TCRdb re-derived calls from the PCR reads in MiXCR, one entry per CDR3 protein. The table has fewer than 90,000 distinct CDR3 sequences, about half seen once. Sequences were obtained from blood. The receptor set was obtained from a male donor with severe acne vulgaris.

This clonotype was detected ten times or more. The chain's CDR3 is CASSLQGATMNTEAFF. CDR3 nucleotides: TGTGCCAGCAGCTTACAGGGGGCGACTATGAACACTGAAGCTTTCTTT. This chain connects TRBV11-1 to TRBJ1-1; TRBD1 matches 8 bases. The ends lost 2 bases at V and 0 bases at J; junction bases unmatched: 5. The V gene's germline CDR1 is SGHAT and CDR2 FQDESV (reference sequence). CDR3 length: 16 residues.

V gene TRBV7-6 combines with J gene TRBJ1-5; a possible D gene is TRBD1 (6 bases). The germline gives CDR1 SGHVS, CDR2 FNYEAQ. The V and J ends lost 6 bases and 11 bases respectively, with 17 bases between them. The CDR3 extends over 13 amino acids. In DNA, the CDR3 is TGTGCCAGCAGACAGGGCAACCAAGAGACCCAGCATTTT. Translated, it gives CASRQGNQETQHF.

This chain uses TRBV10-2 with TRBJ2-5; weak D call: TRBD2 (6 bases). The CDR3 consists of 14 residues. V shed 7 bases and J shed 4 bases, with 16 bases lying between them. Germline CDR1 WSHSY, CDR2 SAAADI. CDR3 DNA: TGCGCCAGCACCGGTGGAGGGGTGATAGAGACCCAGTACTTC. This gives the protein CASTGGGVIETQYF.

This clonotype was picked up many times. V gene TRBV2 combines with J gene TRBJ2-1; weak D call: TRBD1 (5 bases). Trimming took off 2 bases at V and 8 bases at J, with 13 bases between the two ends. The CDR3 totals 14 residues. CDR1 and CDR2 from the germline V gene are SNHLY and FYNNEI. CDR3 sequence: CASSEKGARYEQFF. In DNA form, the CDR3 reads TGTGCCAGCAGTGAAAAAGGGGCTCGCTATGAGCAGTTCTTC.

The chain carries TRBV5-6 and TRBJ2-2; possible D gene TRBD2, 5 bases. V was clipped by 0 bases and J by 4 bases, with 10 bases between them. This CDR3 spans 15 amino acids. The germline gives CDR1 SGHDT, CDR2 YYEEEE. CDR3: CASSLVGGGTGELFF. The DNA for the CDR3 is TGTGCCAGCAGCTTGGTTGGAGGAGGCACCGGGGAGCTGTTTTTT.

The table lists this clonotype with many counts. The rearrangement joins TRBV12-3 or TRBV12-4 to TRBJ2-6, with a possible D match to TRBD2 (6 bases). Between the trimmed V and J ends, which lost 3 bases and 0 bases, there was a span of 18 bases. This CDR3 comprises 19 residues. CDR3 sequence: CASSLGGGGHRSGANVLTF. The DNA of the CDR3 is TGTGCCAGCAGTTTGGGGGGTGGGGGTCATCGCTCTGGGGCCAACGTCCTGACTTTC.

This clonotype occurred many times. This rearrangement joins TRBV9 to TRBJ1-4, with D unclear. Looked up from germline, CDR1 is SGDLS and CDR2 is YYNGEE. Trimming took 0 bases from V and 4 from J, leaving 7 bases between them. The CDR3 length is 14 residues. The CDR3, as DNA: TGTGCCAGCAGCGTAGCTGAAGGTAATGAAAAACTGTTTTTT. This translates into CASSVAEGNEKLFF.

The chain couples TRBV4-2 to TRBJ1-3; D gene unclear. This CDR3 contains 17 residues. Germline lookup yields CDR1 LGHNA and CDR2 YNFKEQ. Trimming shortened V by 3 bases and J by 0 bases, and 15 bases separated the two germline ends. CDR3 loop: CASSQASGRRSGNTIYF. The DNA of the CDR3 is TGTGCCAGCAGCCAGGCTAGCGGACGGCGCTCTGGAAACACCATATATTTT.

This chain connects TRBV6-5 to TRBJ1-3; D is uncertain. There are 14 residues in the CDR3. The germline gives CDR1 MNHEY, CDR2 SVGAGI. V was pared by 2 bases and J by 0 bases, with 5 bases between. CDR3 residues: CASSYRISGNTIYF. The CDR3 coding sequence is TGTGCCAGCAGTTACAGGATCTCTGGAAACACCATATATTTT.

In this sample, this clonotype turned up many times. This CDR3 reads CASSPSGHLQSRTDTQYF. The CDR3 DNA reads TGTGCCAGCAGTCCCTCCGGTCACCTACAATCCCGCACAGATACGCAGTATTTT. The rearrangement joins TRBV27 to TRBJ2-3; D remains ambiguous. Germline V gives CDR1 MNHEY, CDR2 SMNVEV (reference sequence). V lost 5 bases and J lost 1, with 22 bases in between. The CDR3 runs 18 residues.

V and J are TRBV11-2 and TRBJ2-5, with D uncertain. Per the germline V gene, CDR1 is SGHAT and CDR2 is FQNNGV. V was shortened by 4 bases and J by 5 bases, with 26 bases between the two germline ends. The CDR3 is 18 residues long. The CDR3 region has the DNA TGTGCCAGCAGCTCCAGTAGGGCGATAGGCGCCGGCCGGGAGACCCAGTACTTC. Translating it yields CASSSSRAIGAGRETQYF.

In DNA, the CDR3 is TGCAGTGCTAGAGATGTAGGGAATAATGAAAAACTGTTTTTT. Its protein product is CSARDVGNNEKLFF. The chain uses TRBV20-1 and TRBJ1-4; no reliable D call. Deletions cut 0 bases from V and 4 bases from J, with 9 bases between. The length of the CDR3 is 14 residues. Germline V gene lookup returns CDR1 DFQATT and CDR2 SNEGSKA (reference sequence).

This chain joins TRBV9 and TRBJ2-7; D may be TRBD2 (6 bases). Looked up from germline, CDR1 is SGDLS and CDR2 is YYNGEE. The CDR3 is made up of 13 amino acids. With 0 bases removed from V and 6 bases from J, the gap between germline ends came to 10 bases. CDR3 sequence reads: CASSVAGASEQYF. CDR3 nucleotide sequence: TGTGCCAGCAGCGTAGCGGGAGCTAGCGAGCAGTACTTC.

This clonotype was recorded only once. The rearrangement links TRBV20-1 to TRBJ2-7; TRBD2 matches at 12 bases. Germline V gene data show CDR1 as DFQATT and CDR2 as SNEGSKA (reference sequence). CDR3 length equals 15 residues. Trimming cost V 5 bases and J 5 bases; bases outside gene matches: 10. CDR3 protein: CSARNRLAGDNEQYF. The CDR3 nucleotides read TGCAGTGCTCGTAATCGACTAGCGGGAGACAACGAGCAGTACTTC.

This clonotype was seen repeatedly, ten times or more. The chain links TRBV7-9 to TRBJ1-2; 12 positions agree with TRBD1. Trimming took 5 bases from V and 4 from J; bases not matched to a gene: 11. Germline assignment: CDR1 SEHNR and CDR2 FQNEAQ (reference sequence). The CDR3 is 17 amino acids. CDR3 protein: CASSPGTGGEGGYGYTF. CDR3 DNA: TGTGCCAGCAGCCCCGGGACAGGGGGCGAAGGAGGCTATGGCTACACCTTC.

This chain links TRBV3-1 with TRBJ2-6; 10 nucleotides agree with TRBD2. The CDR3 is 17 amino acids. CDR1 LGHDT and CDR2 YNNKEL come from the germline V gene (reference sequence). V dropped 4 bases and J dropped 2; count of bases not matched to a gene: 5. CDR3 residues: CASSPTSGVTGANVLTF. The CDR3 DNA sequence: TGTGCCAGCAGCCCCACTAGCGGGGTGACTGGGGCCAACGTCCTGACTTTC. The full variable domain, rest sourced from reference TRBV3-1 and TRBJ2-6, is DTAVSQTPKYLVTQMGNDKSIKCEQNLGHDTMYWYKQDSKKFLKIMFSYNNKELIINETVPNRFSPKSPDKAHLNLHINSLELGDSAVYFCASSPTSGVTGANVLTFGAGSRLTVL.

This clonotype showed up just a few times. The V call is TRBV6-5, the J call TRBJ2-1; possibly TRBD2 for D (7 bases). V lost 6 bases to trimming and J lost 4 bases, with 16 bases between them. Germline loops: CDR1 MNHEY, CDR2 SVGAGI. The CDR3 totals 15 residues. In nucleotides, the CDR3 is TGTGCCAGCAGGGATGGGAGGGGGTTTTACAATGAGCAGTTCTTC. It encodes CASRDGRGFYNEQFF.

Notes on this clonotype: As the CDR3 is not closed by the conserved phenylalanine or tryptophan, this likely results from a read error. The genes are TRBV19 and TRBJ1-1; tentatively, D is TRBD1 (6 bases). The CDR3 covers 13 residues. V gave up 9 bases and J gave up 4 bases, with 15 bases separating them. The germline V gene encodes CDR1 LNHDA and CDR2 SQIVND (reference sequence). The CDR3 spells CASRDTRGTEAFL. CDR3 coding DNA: TGTGCCAGCAGGGACACTCGCGGCACTGAAGCTTTCCTT.

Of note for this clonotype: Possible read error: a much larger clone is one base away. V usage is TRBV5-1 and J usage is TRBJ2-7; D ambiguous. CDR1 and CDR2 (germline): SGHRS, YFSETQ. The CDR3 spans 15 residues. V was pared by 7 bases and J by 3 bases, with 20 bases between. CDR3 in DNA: TGCGCCAGCGGCTCCGGATCTGGGTCCTTCTACGAGCAGTACTTC. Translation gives CASGSGSGSFYEQYF.

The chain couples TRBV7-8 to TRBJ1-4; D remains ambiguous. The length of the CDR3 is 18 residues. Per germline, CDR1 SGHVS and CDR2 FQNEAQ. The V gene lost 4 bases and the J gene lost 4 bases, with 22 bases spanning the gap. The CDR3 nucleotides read TGTGCCAGCAGCTCAAGACCTCTATCCAACCTCCGTAATGAAAAACTGTTTTTT. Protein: CASSSRPLSNLRNEKLFF.

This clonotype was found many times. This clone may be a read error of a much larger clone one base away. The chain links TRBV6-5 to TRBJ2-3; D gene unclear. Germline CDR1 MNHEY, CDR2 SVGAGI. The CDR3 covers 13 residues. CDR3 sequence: CASGYSRRDTQYF. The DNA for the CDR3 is TGTGCCAGCGGTTACTCGCGGAGAGATACGCAGTATTTT.

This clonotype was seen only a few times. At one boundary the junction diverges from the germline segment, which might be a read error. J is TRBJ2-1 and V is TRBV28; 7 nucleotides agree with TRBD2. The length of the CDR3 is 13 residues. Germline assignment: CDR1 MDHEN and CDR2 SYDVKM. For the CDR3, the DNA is TGTGCCAGCAGAAAGACTAGCTACCATGAGCAGTTCTTC. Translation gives CASRKTSYHEQFF.